This T cell receptor beta chain originates from a study of cytomegalovirus exposure and HLA in healthy donors. Study context: Out of about 360 genotyped donors, around 80% belonged to the Caucasian-associated ancestry cluster. The study's findings and limits: According to reports, the classifier identified cytomegalovirus status with high specificity and sensitivity. A later analysis found TCR association rates differed by HLA locus, highest for DRB1 and lowest for HLA-C. Owing to their indistinguishability, certain V segments, notably TRBV6-2 and TRBV6-3, were excluded.

The CDR3 runs 16 residues. V was pared by 5 bases and J by 5 bases, with 18 bases between. CDR1 is PRHDT and CDR2 is FYEKMQ in the germline V gene (reference sequence). Remarks on this clone: Its target is not known.

The PCR made use of 60 Vbeta and 13 Jbeta primers. The protocol was immunoSEQ multiplex PCR, while the TCRdb copy is restricted to in-frame clones and leaves out a portion. This table has about 170,000 clones, roughly 80% appearing once. The chain is built from TRBV13 and TRBJ2-2; D is perhaps TRBD2 (6 bases). The specimen sequenced was PBMCs. This receptor was taken from a woman younger than 35 in good health and CMV-seronegative. Here the CDR3 reads CASSEWGGTETGELFF. Written as DNA, the CDR3 is TGTGCCAGCAGCGAATGGGGCGGGACCGAGACCGGGGAGCTGTTTTTT.